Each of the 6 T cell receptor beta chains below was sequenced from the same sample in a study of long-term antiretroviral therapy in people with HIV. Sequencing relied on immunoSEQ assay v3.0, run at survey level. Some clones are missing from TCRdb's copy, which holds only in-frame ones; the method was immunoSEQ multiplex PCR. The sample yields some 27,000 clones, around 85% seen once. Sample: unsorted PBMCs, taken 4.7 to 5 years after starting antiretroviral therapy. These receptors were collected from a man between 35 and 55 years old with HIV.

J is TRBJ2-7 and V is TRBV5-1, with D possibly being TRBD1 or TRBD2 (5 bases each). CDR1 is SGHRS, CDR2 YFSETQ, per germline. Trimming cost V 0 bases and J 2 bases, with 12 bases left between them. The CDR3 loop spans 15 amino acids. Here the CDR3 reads CASSLVGTETYEQYF. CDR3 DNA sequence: TGCGCCAGCAGCTTGGTCGGGACGGAGACCTACGAGCAGTACTTC.

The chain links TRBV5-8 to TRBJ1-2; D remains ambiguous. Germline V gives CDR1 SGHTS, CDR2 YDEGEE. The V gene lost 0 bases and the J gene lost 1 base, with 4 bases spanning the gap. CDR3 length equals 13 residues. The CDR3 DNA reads TGTGCCAGCAGCTTGGACAATAACTATGGCTACACCTTC. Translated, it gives CASSLDNNYGYTF.

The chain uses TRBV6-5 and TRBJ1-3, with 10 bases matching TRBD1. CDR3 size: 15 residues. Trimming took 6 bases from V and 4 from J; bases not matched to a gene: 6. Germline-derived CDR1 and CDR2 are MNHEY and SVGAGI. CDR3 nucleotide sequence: TGTGCCAGCAGCCTCGGGACAGGGGTCGGAAACACCATATATTTT. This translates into CASSLGTGVGNTIYF.

The CDR3 nucleotides are TGTGCCAGCAGTAGGGACGACAGTCGCAAAGAGACCCAGTACTTC. This sequence encodes CASSRDDSRKETQYF. The rearrangement joins TRBV6-1 to TRBJ2-5; D possibly matches TRBD1 or TRBD2 (5 bases each). CDR3 length equals 15 residues. CDR1 MNHNS and CDR2 SASEGT come from the germline V gene. V lost 5 bases to trimming and J lost 3 bases, with 16 bases between them.

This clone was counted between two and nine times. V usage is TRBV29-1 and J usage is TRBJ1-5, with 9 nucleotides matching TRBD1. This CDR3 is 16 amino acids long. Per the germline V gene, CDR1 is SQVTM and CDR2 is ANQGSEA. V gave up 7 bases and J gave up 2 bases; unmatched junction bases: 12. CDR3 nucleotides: TGCAGCGCCACAGGTGGGGGACAGGGCGGCAATCAGCCCCAGCATTTT. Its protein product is CSATGGGQGGNQPQHF. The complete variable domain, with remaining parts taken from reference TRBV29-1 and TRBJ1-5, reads SAVISQKPSRDICQRGTSLTIQCQVDSQVTMMFWYRQQPGQSLTLIATANQGSEATYESGFVIDKFPISRPNLTFSTLTVSNMSPEDSSIYLCSATGGGQGGNQPQHFGDGTRLSIL.

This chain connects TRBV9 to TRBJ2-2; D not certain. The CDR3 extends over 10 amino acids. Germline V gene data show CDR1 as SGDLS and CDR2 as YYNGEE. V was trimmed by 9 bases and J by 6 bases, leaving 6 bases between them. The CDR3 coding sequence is TGTGCCACTAAGGCCGGGGAGCTGTTTTTT. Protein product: CATKAGELFF.